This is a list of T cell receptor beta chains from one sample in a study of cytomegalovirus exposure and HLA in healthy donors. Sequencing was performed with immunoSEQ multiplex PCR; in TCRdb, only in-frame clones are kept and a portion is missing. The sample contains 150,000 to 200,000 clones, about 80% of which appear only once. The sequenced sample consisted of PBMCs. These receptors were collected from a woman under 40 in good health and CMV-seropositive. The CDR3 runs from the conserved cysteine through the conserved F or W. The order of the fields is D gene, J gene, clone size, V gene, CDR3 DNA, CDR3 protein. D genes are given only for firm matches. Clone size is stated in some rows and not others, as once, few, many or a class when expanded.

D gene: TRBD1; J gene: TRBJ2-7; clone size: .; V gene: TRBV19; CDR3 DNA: TGTGCCAGTAGTACCTCGGGACAGGGAACCTACGAGCAGTACTTC; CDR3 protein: CASSTSGQGTYEQYF
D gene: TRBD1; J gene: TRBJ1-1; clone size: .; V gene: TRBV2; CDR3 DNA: TGTGCCAGCAGTTGGGACAGGGGTGACACTGAAGCTTTCTTT; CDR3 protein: CASSWDRGDTEAFF
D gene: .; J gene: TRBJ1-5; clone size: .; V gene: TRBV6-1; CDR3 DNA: TGTGCCAGCAGGCCAAGGGAGTTGGGCAATCAGCCCCAGCATTTT; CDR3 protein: CASRPRELGNQPQHF
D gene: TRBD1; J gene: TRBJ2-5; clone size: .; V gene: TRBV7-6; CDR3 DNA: TGTGCCAGCAGCTCGGGACAGATCTCGCAAGAGACCCAGTACTTC; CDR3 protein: CASSSGQISQETQYF
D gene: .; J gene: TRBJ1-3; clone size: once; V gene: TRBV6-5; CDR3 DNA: TGTGCCAGCAGTGACAGGTTTAGAAACACCATATATTTT; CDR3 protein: CASSDRFRNTIYF
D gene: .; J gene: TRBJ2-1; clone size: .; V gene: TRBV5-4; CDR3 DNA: TGTGCCAGCAGCTTGTGGGACAGGCGGGAGAGTAAGCAGTTCTTC; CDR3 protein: CASSLWDRRESKQFF
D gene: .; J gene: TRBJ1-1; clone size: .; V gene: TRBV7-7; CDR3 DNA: TGTGCCAGCAGCACCACTGAGAACACTGAAGCTTTCTTT; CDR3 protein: CASSTTENTEAFF
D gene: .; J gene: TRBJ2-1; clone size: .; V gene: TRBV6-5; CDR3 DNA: TGTGCCAGCAGTTACTCCCCAATGAGGGACAATGAGCAGTTCTTC; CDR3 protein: CASSYSPMRDNEQFF
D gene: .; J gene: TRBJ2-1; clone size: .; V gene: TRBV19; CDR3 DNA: TGTGCCAGTAGTCGTCTAGCGAGGCCACAGTTCTTC; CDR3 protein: CASSRLARPQFF
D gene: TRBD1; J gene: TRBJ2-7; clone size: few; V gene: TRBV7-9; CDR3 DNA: TGTGCCAGCAGCTTAGCGTATCAAGGACAGGGCGACGAGCAGTACTTC; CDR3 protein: CASSLAYQGQGDEQYF
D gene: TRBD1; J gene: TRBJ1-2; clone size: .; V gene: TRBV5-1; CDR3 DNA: TGCGCCAGCAGCTTCGGTGACAGGGGGTATGGCTACACCTTC; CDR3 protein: CASSFGDRGYGYTF
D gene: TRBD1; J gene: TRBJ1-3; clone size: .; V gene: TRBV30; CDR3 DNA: TGTGCCTGGAGTAGGGACAGGGGAGCATCGGGCACCATATATTTT; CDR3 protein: CAWSRDRGASGTIYF
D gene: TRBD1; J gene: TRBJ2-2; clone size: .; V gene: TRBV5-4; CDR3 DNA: TGTGCCAGCAGCCCGCCTCGACAGGGGGGACGAGGCGGGGAGCTGTTTTTT; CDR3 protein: CASSPPRQGGRGGELFF
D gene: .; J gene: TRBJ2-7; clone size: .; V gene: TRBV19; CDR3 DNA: TGTGCCAGTAGTCTAAGAGGCAGGGGGGTCGAGCAGTACTTC; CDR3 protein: CASSLRGRGVEQYF
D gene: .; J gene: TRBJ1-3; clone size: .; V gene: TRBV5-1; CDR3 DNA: TGCGCCAGCAGCTTACAGAATCCCTCTGGAAACACCATATATTTT; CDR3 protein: CASSLQNPSGNTIYF
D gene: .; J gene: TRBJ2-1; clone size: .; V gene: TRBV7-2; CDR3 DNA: TGTGCCAGCAGCTTGGTAGCGGTAAAGGATGAGCAGTTCTTC; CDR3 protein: CASSLVAVKDEQFF
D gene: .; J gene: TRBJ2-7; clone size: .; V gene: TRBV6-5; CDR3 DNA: TGTGCCAGCAGTTACTTAGGGGGCTACGAGCAGTACTTC; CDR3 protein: CASSYLGGYEQYF
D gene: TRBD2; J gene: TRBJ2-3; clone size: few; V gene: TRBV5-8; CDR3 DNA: TGTGCCAGCAGCTTGGAATACCGGACTAGTCGGTCAGATACGCAGTATTTT; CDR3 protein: CASSLEYRTSRSDTQYF
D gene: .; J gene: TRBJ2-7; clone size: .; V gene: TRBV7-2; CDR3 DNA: TGTGCCAGCAGCACCCAACAGGCCCGGGAGCAGTACTTC; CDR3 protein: CASSTQQAREQYF
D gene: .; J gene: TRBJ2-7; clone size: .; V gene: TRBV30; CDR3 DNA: TGTGCCTGGAGTCGACGGTTGGGGTCATTGGAGCTCGGGAAGCAGTACTTC; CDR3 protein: CAWSRRLGSLELGKQYF
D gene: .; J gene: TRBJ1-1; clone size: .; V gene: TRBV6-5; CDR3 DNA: TGTGCCAGCACGGGAAACACTGAAGCTTTCTTT; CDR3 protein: CASTGNTEAFF
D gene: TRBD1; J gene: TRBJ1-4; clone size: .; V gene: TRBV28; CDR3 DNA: TGTGCCAGCAGTTTCCTTTTCTACGACAGGGGGCTCACTAATGAAAAACTGTTTTTT; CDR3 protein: CASSFLFYDRGLTNEKLFF
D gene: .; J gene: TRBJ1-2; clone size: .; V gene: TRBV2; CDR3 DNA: TGTGCCAGCAGAATGGCCAGGGCGTCCTATGGCTACACCTTC; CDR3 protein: CASRMARASYGYTF
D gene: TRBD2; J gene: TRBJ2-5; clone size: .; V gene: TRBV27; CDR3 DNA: TGTGCCAGCAGTCGAACGCCCGCACTAGCGGGGAGACGAGAGACCCAGTACTTC; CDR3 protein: CASSRTPALAGRRETQYF
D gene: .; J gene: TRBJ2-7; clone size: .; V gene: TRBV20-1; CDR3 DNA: TGCAGTGCCCTTATATCCTACGAGCAGTACTTC; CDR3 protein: CSALISYEQYF
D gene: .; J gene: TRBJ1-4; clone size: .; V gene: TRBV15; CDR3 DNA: TGTGCCACCAGCAGAGTAGGCGAGCGCTTGCAGTTT; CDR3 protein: CATSRVGERLQF